These T cell receptor beta chains were read from a single sample in a study of T cells in Graves' hyperthyroidism and ophthalmopathy. Each CDR3 protein gets one entry after TCRdb re-called the multiplex PCR reads with MiXCR. The table includes 500,000 to 800,000 distinct CDR3 sequences, about 15% detected once. Sequenced sample: blood. The source of these receptors is a woman between 45 and 65 years old with Graves' ophthalmopathy. CDR3s include the opening cysteine and the closing phenylalanine or tryptophan. The D gene is left open where the match is weak. Clone size is given for some rows only: seen once, a few or many times, or a class if the clone is expanded.

v_call,d_call,clone_size,j_call,cdr3_nt,cdr3_aa
TRBV28,TRBD2,many,TRBJ2-1,TGTGCCAGCAGTTGGGGACTACCCCAGGGTGAGCAGTTCTTC,CASSWGLPQGEQFF
TRBV29-1,TRBD2,.,TRBJ2-7,TGCAGCGTTAGAAGCGGGGTATACGAGCAGTACTTC,CSVRSGVYEQYF
TRBV7-9,.,.,TRBJ1-3,TGTGCCAGCAGAACCCAACCGGACACCATATATTTT,CASRTQPDTIYF
TRBV20-1,TRBD1,few,TRBJ1-2,TGCAGTGCTACCGGGACAGGGGAGGATGGCTACACCTTC,CSATGTGEDGYTF
TRBV2,.,.,TRBJ1-3,TGTGCCAGCACGGGAACTTTACGGAACACCATATATTTT,CASTGTLRNTIYF
TRBV20-1,.,many,TRBJ2-1,TGCAGTGCTAGGCCAGGAGGGGGTTTAGGCTACAATGAGCAGTTCTTC,CSARPGGGLGYNEQFF
TRBV28,.,few,TRBJ1-1,TGTGCCAGCAGCCCAGGGGCTGGGGTTACTGAAGCTTTCTTT,CASSPGAGVTEAFF
TRBV4-2,.,few,TRBJ1-6,TGTGCCAGCAGCCAAGACCTGGGGACGGGTGCACCCCTCCACTTT,CASSQDLGTGAPLHF
TRBV7-3,TRBD1,many,TRBJ1-1,TGTGCCAGCAGCTTAAGAGGCCCAGGGGGCACTGAAGCTTTCTTT,CASSLRGPGGTEAFF
TRBV14,.,few,TRBJ1-2,TGTGCCAGCAGCCTACAGGGTAGGGGGAGAGGTGGCTACACCTTC,CASSLQGRGRGGYTF
TRBV7-9,TRBD2,many,TRBJ2-7,TGTGCCAGCAGCTCAAGCGGGAGGTACTACGAGCAGTACTTC,CASSSSGRYYEQYF
TRBV20-1,TRBD1,many,TRBJ1-5,TGCAGTGCTCGCCAGGGGGCGCGGAGCAATCAGCCCCAGCATTTT,CSARQGARSNQPQHF
TRBV12-3/TRBV12-4,.,many,TRBJ2-3,TGTGCCAGCAGTTTAGCGGGGAGCGGAGGCACAGATACGCAGTATTTT,CASSLAGSGGTDTQYF
TRBV29-1,.,few,TRBJ2-1,TGCAGCGTTGAAAGCGGAAACGCCTACAATGAGCAGTTCTTC,CSVESGNAYNEQFF
TRBV6-2/TRBV6-3,.,.,TRBJ2-5,TGTGCCAGCAGGGGTCCCGAGCCAATTCAGTACTTC,CASRGPEPIQYF
TRBV4-3,.,once,TRBJ1-4,TGCGCCAGCAGCCAAGTAGGTGGCAGCCGGAATGAAAAACTGTTTTTT,CASSQVGGSRNEKLFF
TRBV20-1,.,.,TRBJ2-7,TGCAGTGCTAGCACAGTCCCCTACGAGCAGTACTTC,CSASTVPYEQYF